This TCR beta chain was sequenced during a study of blood T cells in healthy people across ages. Findings and caveats of the study: Higher naive T cell percentage went strongly together with higher TCR beta diversity.

Through a sample-barcoded 5' primer and a J-beta primer mix, a second PCR was run for roughly 7 to 11 cycles. Each cDNA was tagged by a template-switch adaptor containing 12 random nucleotides. One entry per CDR3 protein results from TCRdb running MiXCR on the 5' RACE reads. The table lists 1.5 million to 1.8 million distinct CDR3 sequences, approximately 43% of them singletons. The donors, healthy Caucasians from Russia, were aged about 6 to 95. The CDR3 has 14 residues. J gave up 6 bases and V 1 base, and 5 bases lay outside the gene matches. Germline V gene sequence: CDR1 SQVTM, CDR2 ANQGSEA. Worth noting for this clonotype: Antigen specificity is unknown.

The chain couples TRBV29-1 to TRBJ2-2, with TRBD1 matching 7 bases. The sample taken for sequencing was blood. The sequence derives from a woman aged 18-29 years in good health. The CDR3 region is CSVEGKDRAGELFF. For the CDR3, the DNA is TGCAGCGTTGAAGGGAAAGACAGGGCCGGGGAGCTGTTTTTT.